A single sample is the source of the 29 T cell receptor beta chains below, sequenced in a study of T-cell memory formation after mild COVID-19. TCRdb re-derived calls from the 5' RACE reads in MiXCR, one entry per CDR3 protein. Of fewer than 400,000 distinct CDR3 sequences in the sample, over 10% are singletons; the top ten hold about 21%. The sample consisted of PBMCs or a T cell subset sorted from them (not recorded which). These TCRs come from a man aged 18 to 30 who had mild COVID-19 (a few samples of this study predate the infection). Cell type and time point are not known.

This chain links TRBV6-5 with TRBJ2-2, with D tentatively TRBD2 (7 bases). Deletions cut 5 bases from V and 7 bases from J, with 14 bases between. The CDR3 length is 14 residues. Germline V gene sequence: CDR1 MNHEY, CDR2 SVGAGI. This CDR3 reads CASSGGGQGGELFF. The CDR3 region has the DNA TGTGCCAGCAGTGGGGGGGGGCAAGGCGGGGAGCTGTTTTTT.

This clonotype was detected a few times. The genes are TRBV11-1 and TRBJ1-1; D not resolved. CDR3 length: 14 amino acids. V was shortened by 6 bases and J by 2 bases, with 13 bases between the two germline ends. CDR1 SGHAT and CDR2 FQDESV come from the germline V gene (reference sequence). As DNA, the CDR3 is TGTGCCAGCAGATTTACTGGGATAAACACTGAAGCTTTCTTT. Protein: CASRFTGINTEAFF.

The rearrangement uses TRBV6-5 and TRBJ2-5, with 9 bases lining up with TRBD1. This CDR3 is 15 amino acids long. The junction had 7 bases not matched to a gene; V was cut back by 6 bases and J by 2 bases. Germline V gene lookup returns CDR1 MNHEY and CDR2 SVGAGI. Here the CDR3 reads CASRQTGGRQETQYF. As DNA, the CDR3 is TGTGCCAGCAGGCAGACAGGGGGTAGGCAAGAGACCCAGTACTTC.

This clonotype has a handful of counts. The chain links TRBV6-2 or TRBV6-3 to TRBJ2-7; no clear D gene. The CDR3 runs to 11 residues. Germline CDR1 reads MNHEY; CDR2 reads SVGEGT. Trimming shortened V by 8 bases and J by 4 bases, and 9 bases separated the two germline ends. CDR3 nucleotides: TGTGCCAGCGGCACAACGTACGAGCAGTACTTC. This sequence encodes CASGTTYEQYF.

This clonotype was counted between two and nine times. V is TRBV7-3 and J is TRBJ2-5; 12 nucleotides agree with TRBD2. This CDR3 region has 15 residues. After removal of 3 bases from V and 5 bases from J, the junction contained 4 bases not matched to a gene. CDR1 is SGHTA and CDR2 is FQGTGA in the germline V gene. The CDR3 bases are TGTGCCAGCAGCTTCGGACTAGCGGGGAGGGAGACCCAGTACTTC. Translated, it gives CASSFGLAGRETQYF.

The chain recombines TRBV4-3 with TRBJ1-5; D is uncertain. CDR3 length: 13 amino acids. Germline V gene lookup returns CDR1 LGHNA and CDR2 YSLEER. V lost 3 bases, J lost 9 bases, and 12 bases lay in between. The CDR3 bases are TGCGCCAGCAGCCAGTCAACTGAACTGCCCCAGCATTTT. Amino acid sequence: CASSQSTELPQHF.

The CDR3 bases are TGCAGTGCTAGAGAACAGGGCTGGGGAGAGACCCAGTACTTC. This gives the protein CSAREQGWGETQYF. The chain combines TRBV20-1 with TRBJ2-5; TRBD1 might be the D (6 bases). CDR1 is DFQATT, CDR2 SNEGSKA, per germline (reference sequence). This CDR3 contains 14 residues. V was cut by 0 bases and J by 4 bases, with 12 bases left in between.

The chain employs TRBV5-1 and TRBJ1-1; weak D call: TRBD1 (5 bases). The CDR3 totals 14 residues. Trimming left V 1 base short and J 6 bases short, with 13 bases between. Germline assignment: CDR1 SGHRS and CDR2 YFSETQ. CDR3 sequence: CASSLRGDEPEAFF. The CDR3 DNA sequence: TGCGCCAGCAGCTTGCGGGGCGACGAACCTGAAGCTTTCTTT.

The V gene is TRBV20-1, the J gene TRBJ2-5, with D possibly being TRBD1 or TRBD2 (6 bases each). This CDR3 is 13 amino acids long. Trimming left V 1 base short and J 4 bases short, with 10 bases between. CDR1 is DFQATT and CDR2 is SNEGSKA in the germline V gene (reference sequence). The CDR3 region has the DNA TGCAGTGCTAGAGGGGGGGCCAGAGAGACCCAGTACTTC. Protein sequence: CSARGGARETQYF.

This clonotype was seen more than once but under ten times. V is TRBV24-1 and J is TRBJ2-1; D is perhaps TRBD1 or TRBD2 (6 bases each). The CDR3 extends over 14 amino acids. Germline CDR1 is KGHDR and CDR2 is SFDVKD. V lost 10 bases and J 2 bases, leaving 14 bases between the germline ends. The CDR3 sequence: CATGGTGAYNEQFF. In nucleotides, the CDR3 is TGTGCCACAGGGGGGACGGGCGCCTACAATGAGCAGTTCTTC.

Many counts were recorded for this clonotype. The V and J genes are TRBV7-2 and TRBJ2-7; 11 bases fit TRBD2. Germline assignment: CDR1 SGHTA and CDR2 FQGNSA. The CDR3 is made up of 14 amino acids. V was pared by 5 bases and J by 2 bases, with 2 bases of the junction left unmatched. CDR3 bases: TGTGCCAGCAGCCTGACTAGCGGGGCCTACGAGCAGTACGTC. It specifies CASSLTSGAYEQYV.

This clonotype was recorded a few times. CDR3: CASSMTGGQETQYF. The CDR3 coding sequence is TGTGCCAGCAGCATGACGGGCGGCCAAGAGACCCAGTACTTC. This chain joins TRBV12-3 or TRBV12-4 and TRBJ2-5; D remains unclear. Trimming took 6 bases from V and 1 from J, leaving 12 bases between them. This CDR3 has 14 amino acids.

This clonotype was seen only a few times. The chain carries TRBV11-2 and TRBJ1-5; D possibly corresponds to TRBD1 (5 bases). There are 14 residues in the CDR3. Germline CDR1 SGHAT, CDR2 FQNNGV. V lost 5 bases and J 5 bases, leaving 13 bases between the germline ends. The CDR3: CASSPRGAYQPQHF. For the CDR3, the DNA is TGTGCCAGCAGCCCCAGAGGGGCATATCAGCCCCAGCATTTT.

The chain recombines TRBV11-2 with TRBJ1-6; D is unclear. Germline V lookup: CDR1 SGHAT, CDR2 FQNNGV. V was shortened by 7 bases and J by 8 bases, with 12 bases between the two germline ends. This CDR3 is 13 amino acids long. The CDR3 region has the DNA TGTGCCAGCACCCTTCGGGTTGATTCACCCCTCCACTTT. This gives the protein CASTLRVDSPLHF.

V gene TRBV5-1 combines with J gene TRBJ1-1; 8 bases agree with TRBD1. Germline CDR1 and CDR2: SGHRS and YFSETQ. The trim removed 3 bases at V and 8 bases at J, leaving 15 bases unmatched. The CDR3 consists of 16 residues. CDR3 bases: TGCGCCAGCAGCTGGGGGGGGACAGGCGACCTTCGGGAAGCTTTCTTT. This gives the protein CASSWGGTGDLREAFF. The entire variable domain, with the rest obtained from reference TRBV5-1 and TRBJ1-1, is as follows: KAGVTQTPRYLIKTRGQQVTLSCSPISGHRSVSWYQQTPGQGLQFLFEYFSETQRNKGNFPGRFSGRQFSNSRSEMNVSTLELGDSALYLCASSWGGTGDLREAFFGQGTRLTVV.

The chain combines TRBV12-3 or TRBV12-4 with TRBJ2-1; weak D call: TRBD1 (5 bases). Trimming left V 3 bases short and J 9 bases short, with 18 bases between. This CDR3 spans 15 amino acids. The CDR3 sequence: CASSLDGQIIIEQFF. The CDR3 nucleotides read TGTGCCAGCAGTTTGGATGGACAAATCATCATTGAGCAGTTCTTC.

A few counts support this clonotype. This chain connects TRBV2 to TRBJ1-5, with D perhaps matching TRBD1 (6 bases). The V end was cut by 6 bases, the J end by 1 base, with 13 bases between. Germline V gene sequence: CDR1 SNHLY, CDR2 FYNNEI. This CDR3 comprises 15 residues. The CDR3 protein is CASRPGDMSNQPQHF. DNA for the CDR3: TGTGCCAGCAGGCCGGGGGACATGAGCAATCAGCCCCAGCATTTT.

This clonotype was seen at least ten times. This sequence joins TRBV9 and TRBJ2-2; TRBD2 is a possible D gene (7 bases). There are 14 residues in the CDR3. Germline V lookup: CDR1 SGDLS, CDR2 YYNGEE. V lost 5 bases and J lost 5, with 13 bases in between. The CDR3 DNA sequence: TGTGCCAGCAGGGGAGGGGGGCTGACCGGGGAGCTGTTTTTT. As protein: CASRGGGLTGELFF.

This clonotype came up many times. This chain uses TRBV12-3 or TRBV12-4 with TRBJ1-2; no clear D. Trimming cost V 6 bases and J 0 bases, with 5 bases left between them. The CDR3 contains 12 residues. Here the CDR3 DNA reads TGTGCCAGCAGCCAATCTAACTATGGCTACACCTTC. Protein: CASSQSNYGYTF.

The table lists this clonotype with many counts. V is TRBV7-9 and J is TRBJ2-3; D is uncertain. This CDR3 region has 15 residues. Trimming shortened V by 3 bases and J by 2 bases, and 12 bases separated the two germline ends. Per the germline V gene, CDR1 is SEHNR and CDR2 is FQNEAQ (reference sequence). The CDR3 coding sequence is TGTGCCAGCAGCTTCGGCACGGACCCCACAGATACGCAGTATTTT. This translates into CASSFGTDPTDTQYF.

This clonotype was recorded many times. This sequence joins TRBV5-6 and TRBJ2-3, with D perhaps matching TRBD2 (6 bases). The CDR3 has 16 residues. CDR1 SGHDT and CDR2 YYEEEE come from the germline V gene. V lost 3 bases to trimming and J lost 1 base, with 15 bases between them. Here the CDR3 reads CASSWVMGGGTDTQYF. The CDR3 coding sequence is TGTGCCAGCAGCTGGGTCATGGGCGGGGGCACAGATACGCAGTATTTT. Full variable domain (rest looked up from reference TRBV5-6 and TRBJ2-3): DAGVTQSPTHLIKTRGQQVTLRCSPKSGHDTVSWYQQALGQGPQFIFQYYEEEERQRGNFPDRFSGHQFPNYSSELNVNALLLGDSALYLCASSWVMGGGTDTQYFGPGTRLTVL.

This sequence joins TRBV5-1 and TRBJ2-7; 7 positions match TRBD1. The CDR3 totals 14 residues. Germline V CDR1 and CDR2: SGHRS, YFSETQ. J was trimmed by 4 bases and V by 4 bases; bases with no gene match: 8. CDR3 in DNA: TGCGCCAGCAGCAGCCGACAGGGTCGTTACGAGCAGTACTTC. This encodes CASSSRQGRYEQYF.

As to this clonotype: A read error is possible here, since a much larger clone lies one base away. J is TRBJ2-5 and V is TRBV13; D is possibly TRBD1 or TRBD2 (5 bases each). V lost 0 bases to trimming and J lost 0 bases, with 5 bases between them. This CDR3 is 14 amino acids long. Germline CDR1 is PRHDT and CDR2 is FYEKMQ (reference sequence). The CDR3 spells CASSLGGDQETQYF. CDR3 nucleotides: TGTGCCAGCAGCTTAGGGGGGGACCAAGAGACCCAGTACTTC.

This chain joins TRBV6-2 or TRBV6-3 and TRBJ1-6, with a weak D call TRBD1 (5 bases). With 2 bases removed from V and 12 bases from J, the gap between germline ends came to 8 bases. This CDR3 has 12 amino acids. CDR1 and CDR2 (germline): MNHEY, SVGEGT. The CDR3 region has the DNA TGTGCCAGCAGTTACGGGGCGGAACCCCTCCACTTT. This sequence encodes CASSYGAEPLHF.

The sample holds a few counts of this clonotype. The chain carries TRBV20-1 and TRBJ2-5, with TRBD2 matching over 9 bases. With V trimmed by 0 bases and J by 1 base, 6 bases remained unmatched. Germline V lookup: CDR1 DFQATT, CDR2 SNEGSKA (reference sequence). The length of the CDR3 is 16 residues. In DNA form, the CDR3 reads TGCAGTGCTAGAGATGGAGCTAGCGGGGCCCAAGAGACCCAGTACTTC. This encodes CSARDGASGAQETQYF.

The rearrangement joins TRBV19 to TRBJ2-7; D may be TRBD1 or TRBD2 (6 bases each). The CDR3 totals 14 residues. V lost 6 bases and J lost 2, with 14 bases in between. From germline, CDR1 is LNHDA and CDR2 SQIVND (reference sequence). In DNA form, the CDR3 reads TGTGCCAGTAGCCTCCGGGGGCCTACCTACGAGCAGTACTTC. It encodes CASSLRGPTYEQYF.

In its sample, this clonotype was seen many times. The chain recombines TRBV7-2 with TRBJ2-6; D remains ambiguous. V lost 2 bases and J lost 0, with 8 bases in between. From germline, CDR1 is SGHTA and CDR2 FQGNSA. The CDR3 totals 16 residues. CDR3 in DNA: TGTGCCAGCAGCTTACAATACAGCTCTGGGGCCAACGTCCTGACTTTC. Encoded protein: CASSLQYSSGANVLTF.

This clonotype was detected only a few times. The genes are TRBV6-2 or TRBV6-3 and TRBJ2-7, with D possibly TRBD1 on 6 matching bases. CDR1 and CDR2 (germline): MNHEY, SVGEGT. The CDR3 extends over 14 amino acids. Trimming cost V 6 bases and J 2 bases, with 14 bases left between them. CDR3 nucleotides: TGTGCCAGCAGCCGACAGGAACTCACCTACGAGCAGTACTTC. Translation gives CASSRQELTYEQYF.

V usage is TRBV9 and J usage is TRBJ1-2; 10 bases are a match to TRBD1. Germline CDR1 and CDR2: SGDLS and YYNGEE. Germline trimming cut 7 bases from V and 1 base from J; bases unmatched to any gene: 4. This CDR3 region has 14 residues. CDR3 sequence (DNA): TGTGCCAGCTGGGGGGACAGGGGTAACTATGGCTACACCTTC. Its protein is CASWGDRGNYGYTF.